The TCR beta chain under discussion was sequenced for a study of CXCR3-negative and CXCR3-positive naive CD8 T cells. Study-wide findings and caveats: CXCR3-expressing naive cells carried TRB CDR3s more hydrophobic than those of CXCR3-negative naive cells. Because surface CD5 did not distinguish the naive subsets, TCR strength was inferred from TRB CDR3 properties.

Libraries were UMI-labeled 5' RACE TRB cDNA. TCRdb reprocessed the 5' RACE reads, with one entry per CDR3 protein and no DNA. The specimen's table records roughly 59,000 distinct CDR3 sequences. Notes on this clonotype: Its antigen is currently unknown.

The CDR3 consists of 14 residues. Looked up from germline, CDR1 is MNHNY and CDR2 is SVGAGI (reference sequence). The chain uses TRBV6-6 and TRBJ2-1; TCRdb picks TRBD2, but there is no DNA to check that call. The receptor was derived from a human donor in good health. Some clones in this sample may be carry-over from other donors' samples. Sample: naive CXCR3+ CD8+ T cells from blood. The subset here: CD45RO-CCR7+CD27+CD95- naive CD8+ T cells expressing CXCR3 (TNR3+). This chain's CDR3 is CATCSGGTYNEQFF.